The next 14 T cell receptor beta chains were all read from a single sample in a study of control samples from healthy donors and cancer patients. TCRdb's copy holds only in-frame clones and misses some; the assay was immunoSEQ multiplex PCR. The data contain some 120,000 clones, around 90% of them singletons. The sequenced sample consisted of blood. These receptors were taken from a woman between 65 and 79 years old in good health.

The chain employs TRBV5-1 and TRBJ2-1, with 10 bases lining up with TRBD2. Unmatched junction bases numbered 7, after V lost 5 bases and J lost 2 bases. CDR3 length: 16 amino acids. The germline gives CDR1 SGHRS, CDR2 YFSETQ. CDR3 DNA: TGCGCCAGCAGTTTCCCCCTAGCGGGGGCCTACAATGAGCAGTTCTTC. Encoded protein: CASSFPLAGAYNEQFF.

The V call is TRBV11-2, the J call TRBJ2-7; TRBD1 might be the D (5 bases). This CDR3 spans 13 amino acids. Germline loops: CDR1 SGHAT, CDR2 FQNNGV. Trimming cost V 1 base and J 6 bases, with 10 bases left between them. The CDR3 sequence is CASSLGRVGEQYF. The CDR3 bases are TGTGCCAGCAGCTTAGGCAGGGTAGGCGAGCAGTACTTC.

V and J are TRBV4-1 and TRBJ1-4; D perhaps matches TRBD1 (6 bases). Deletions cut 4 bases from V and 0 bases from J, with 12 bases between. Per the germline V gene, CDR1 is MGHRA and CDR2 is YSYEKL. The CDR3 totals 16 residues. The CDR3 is CASSPGQRTTNEKLFF. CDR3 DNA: TGCGCCAGCAGCCCTGGACAGCGAACAACTAATGAAAAACTGTTTTTT.

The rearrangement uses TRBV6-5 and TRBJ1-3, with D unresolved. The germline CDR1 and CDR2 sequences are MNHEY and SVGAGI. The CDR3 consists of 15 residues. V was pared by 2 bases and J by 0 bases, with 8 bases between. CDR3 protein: CASSYDRLSGNTIYF. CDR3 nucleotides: TGTGCCAGCAGTTACGACCGCCTCTCTGGAAACACCATATATTTT.

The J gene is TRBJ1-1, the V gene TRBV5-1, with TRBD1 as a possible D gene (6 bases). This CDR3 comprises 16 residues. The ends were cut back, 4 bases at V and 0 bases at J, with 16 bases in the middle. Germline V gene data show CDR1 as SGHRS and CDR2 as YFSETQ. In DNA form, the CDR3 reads TGCGCCAGCAGCCAACAGGGCGGGGGCATGAACACTGAAGCTTTCTTT. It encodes CASSQQGGGMNTEAFF. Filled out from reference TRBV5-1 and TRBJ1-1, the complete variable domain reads KAGVTQTPRYLIKTRGQQVTLSCSPISGHRSVSWYQQTPGQGLQFLFEYFSETQRNKGNFPGRFSGRQFSNSRSEMNVSTLELGDSALYLCASSQQGGGMNTEAFFGQGTRLTVV.

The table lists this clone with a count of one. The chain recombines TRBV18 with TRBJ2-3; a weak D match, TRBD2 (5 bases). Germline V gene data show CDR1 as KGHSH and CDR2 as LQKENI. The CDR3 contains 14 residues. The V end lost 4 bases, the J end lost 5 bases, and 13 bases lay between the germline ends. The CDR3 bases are TGTGCCAGCTCACTCAACCCCCGGGGAGATACGCAGTATTTT. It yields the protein CASSLNPRGDTQYF. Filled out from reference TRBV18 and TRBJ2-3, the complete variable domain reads NAGVMQNPRHLVRRRGQEARLRCSPMKGHSHVYWYRQLPEEGLKFMVYLQKENIIDESGMPKERFSAEFPKEGPSILRIQQVVRGDSAAYFCASSLNPRGDTQYFGPGTRLTVL.

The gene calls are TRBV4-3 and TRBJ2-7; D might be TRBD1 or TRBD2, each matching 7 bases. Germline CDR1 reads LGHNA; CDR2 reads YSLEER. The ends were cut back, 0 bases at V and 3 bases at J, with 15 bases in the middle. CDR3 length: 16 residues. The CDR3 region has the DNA TGCGCCAGCAGCCAAGAGTTGCCAGGGGGGGGCTACGAGCAGTACTTC. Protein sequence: CASSQELPGGGYEQYF.

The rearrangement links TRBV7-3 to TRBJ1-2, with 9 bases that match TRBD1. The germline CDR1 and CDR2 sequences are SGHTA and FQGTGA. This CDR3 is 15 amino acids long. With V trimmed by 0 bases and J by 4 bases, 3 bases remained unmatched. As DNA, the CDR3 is TGTGCCAGCAGCTTAACCGGGACAGGGCCCTATGGCTACACCTTC. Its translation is CASSLTGTGPYGYTF.

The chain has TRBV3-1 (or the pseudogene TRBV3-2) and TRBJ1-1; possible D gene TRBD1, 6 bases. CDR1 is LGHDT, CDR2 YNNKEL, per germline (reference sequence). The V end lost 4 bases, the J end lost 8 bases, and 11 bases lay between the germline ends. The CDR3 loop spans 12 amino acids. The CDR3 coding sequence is TGTGCCAGCAGCCCACAGGGTCTCGAAGCTTTCTTT. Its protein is CASSPQGLEAFF.

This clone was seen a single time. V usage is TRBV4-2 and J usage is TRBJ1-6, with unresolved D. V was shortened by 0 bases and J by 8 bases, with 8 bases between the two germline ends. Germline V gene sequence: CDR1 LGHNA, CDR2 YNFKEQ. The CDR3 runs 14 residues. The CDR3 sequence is CASSQDRTDSPLHF. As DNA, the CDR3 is TGTGCCAGCAGCCAAGATCGGACGGATTCACCCCTCCACTTT.

Here the CDR3 reads CASSVREGPGNEQFF. The CDR3 nucleotides are TGTGCCAGCAGCGTAAGGGAAGGGCCGGGCAATGAGCAGTTCTTC. The gene calls are TRBV9 and TRBJ2-1; D unclear. This CDR3 region has 15 residues. The V end was cut by 1 base, the J end by 6 bases, with 14 bases between. The germline CDR1 and CDR2 sequences are SGDLS and YYNGEE.

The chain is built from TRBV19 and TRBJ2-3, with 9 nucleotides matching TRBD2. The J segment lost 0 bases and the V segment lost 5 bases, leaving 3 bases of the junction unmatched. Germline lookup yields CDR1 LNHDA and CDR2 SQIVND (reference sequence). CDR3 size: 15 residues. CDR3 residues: CASSERGASTDTQYF. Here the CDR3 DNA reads TGTGCCAGTAGTGAGCGGGGGGCTAGCACAGATACGCAGTATTTT.

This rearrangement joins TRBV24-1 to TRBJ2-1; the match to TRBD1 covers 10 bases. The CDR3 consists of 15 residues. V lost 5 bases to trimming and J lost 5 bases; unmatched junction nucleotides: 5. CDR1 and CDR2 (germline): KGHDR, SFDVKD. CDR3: CATSAPGQGNNEQFF. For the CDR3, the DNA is TGTGCCACCAGTGCACCGGGACAGGGGAACAATGAGCAGTTCTTC.

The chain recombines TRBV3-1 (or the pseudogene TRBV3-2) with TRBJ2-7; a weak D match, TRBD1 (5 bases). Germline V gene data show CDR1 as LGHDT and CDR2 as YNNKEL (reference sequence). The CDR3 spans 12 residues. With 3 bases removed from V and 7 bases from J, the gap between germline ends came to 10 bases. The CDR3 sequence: CASSHGNREQYF. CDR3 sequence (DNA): TGTGCCAGCAGCCATGGAAACAGGGAGCAGTACTTC.